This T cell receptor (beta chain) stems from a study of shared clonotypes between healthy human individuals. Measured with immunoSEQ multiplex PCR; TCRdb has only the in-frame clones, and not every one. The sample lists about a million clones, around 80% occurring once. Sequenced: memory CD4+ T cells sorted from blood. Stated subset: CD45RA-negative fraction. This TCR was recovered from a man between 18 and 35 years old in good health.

Here the CDR3 reads CASSLGTTSGRRETQYF. The CDR3 coding sequence is TGTGCCAGCAGCTTAGGTACGACTAGCGGGAGGAGGGAGACCCAGTACTTC. The V call is TRBV11-2, the J call TRBJ2-5; 13 bases map to TRBD2. This CDR3 is built from 17 residues. Germline V gives CDR1 SGHAT, CDR2 FQNNGV. Trimming removed 1 base from V and 5 bases from J; junction bases left unmatched: 7.